The 29 T cell receptor beta chains in this list originate from one sample, sequenced in a study of blood T cell repertoires in COVID-19. The data were produced by immunoSEQ multiplex PCR, yet TCRdb's version contains in-frame clones alone and is incomplete. The sample carries under 250,000 clones, 80% to 90% recorded once. Sequencing input: peripheral blood. The receptors come from a man aged 50-59 years with COVID-19, enrolled during active disease.

This clone was found once. The chain combines TRBV5-4 with TRBJ1-1, with a weak D call TRBD1 (6 bases). This CDR3 has 14 amino acids. V lost 0 bases to trimming and J lost 2 bases, with 8 bases between them. Germline CDR1 SGHNT, CDR2 YYREEE (reference sequence). CDR3 amino acids: CASSLGRGNTEAFF. In DNA, the CDR3 is TGTGCCAGCAGCTTGGGCAGGGGTAACACTGAAGCTTTCTTT.

V is TRBV4-2 and J is TRBJ2-7; 9 nucleotides line up with TRBD2. Germline CDR1 and CDR2: LGHNA and YNFKEQ. The CDR3 is 17 residues long. V gave up 0 bases and J gave up 4 bases; unmatched junction bases: 10. As DNA, the CDR3 is TGTGCCAGCAGCCAAGATTGGGGCGGGAGGGCCTTATACGAGCAGTACTTC. It yields the protein CASSQDWGGRALYEQYF.

The rearrangement joins TRBV5-4 to TRBJ2-7, with 9 bases matching TRBD1. Per germline, CDR1 SGHNT and CDR2 YYREEE (reference sequence). The CDR3 has 16 residues. V was clipped by 4 bases and J by 2 bases; unmatched bases: 10. CDR3 region: CASSTNRGPRTYEQYF. Written as DNA, the CDR3 is TGTGCCAGCAGCACTAACAGGGGGCCCCGGACCTACGAGCAGTACTTC.

This clone was detected a few times. The chain recombines TRBV7-3 with TRBJ2-2; TRBD1 might be the D (6 bases). The length of the CDR3 is 13 residues. The germline CDR1 and CDR2 sequences are SGHTA and FQGTGA. The V gene lost 5 bases and the J gene lost 8 bases, with 12 bases spanning the gap. CDR3 in amino acids: CASSTTGYGELFF. The CDR3 nucleotides are TGTGCCAGCAGCACCACAGGGTATGGGGAGCTGTTTTTT. Drawing the rest from reference TRBV7-3 and TRBJ2-2, the complete variable domain is GAGVSQTPSNKVTEKGKYVELRCDPISGHTALYWYRQSLGQGPEFLIYFQGTGAADDSGLPNDRFFAVRPEGSVSTLKIQRTERGDSAVYLCASSTTGYGELFFGEGSRLTVL.

V and J are TRBV19 and TRBJ1-6, with no clear D. Germline V gene data show CDR1 as LNHDA and CDR2 as SQIVND (reference sequence). The CDR3 consists of 17 residues. The V end lost 0 bases, the J end lost 6 bases, and 15 bases lay between the germline ends. The CDR3, as DNA: TGTGCCAGTAGTATAGATGGATCCAGACTCCTTAATTCACCCCTCCACTTT. As protein: CASSIDGSRLLNSPLHF. Complete variable domain (other parts from reference TRBV19 and TRBJ1-6): DGGITQSPKYLFRKEGQNVTLSCEQNLNHDAMYWYRQDPGQGLRLIYYSQIVNDFQKGDIAEGYSVSREKKESFPLTVTSAQKNPTAFYLCASSIDGSRLLNSPLHFGNGTRLTVT.

V usage is TRBV3-1 (or the pseudogene TRBV3-2) and J usage is TRBJ2-3; maybe TRBD1 (5 bases). CDR1 is LGHDT and CDR2 is YNNKEL in the germline V gene (reference sequence). The CDR3 has 16 residues. V was cut by 3 bases and J by 1 base, with 14 bases left in between. As DNA, the CDR3 is TGTGCCAGCAGCCAGACCAGTGTGGGGCGCACAGATACGCAGTATTTT. Translating it yields CASSQTSVGRTDTQYF.

J is TRBJ2-7 and V is TRBV6-5; 10 positions match TRBD1. Unmatched junction bases numbered 5, after V lost 5 bases and J lost 1 base. The CDR3 covers 15 residues. Germline CDR1 and CDR2: MNHEY and SVGAGI. The CDR3 nucleotides read TGTGCCAGCAGTCCTGGGACAGGGGTATCCTACGAGCAGTACTTC. Translating it yields CASSPGTGVSYEQYF.

This CDR3 is CAISVSDRGKNEKLFF. DNA for the CDR3: TGTGCCATCAGCGTTTCGGACAGGGGCAAGAATGAAAAACTGTTTTTT. The gene calls are TRBV10-3 and TRBJ1-4; 9 bases agree with TRBD1. Unmatched junction bases numbered 10, after V lost 6 bases and J lost 5 bases. Germline loops: CDR1 ENHRY, CDR2 SYGVKD. The CDR3 has 16 residues.

The chain employs TRBV7-2 and TRBJ1-4; TRBD1 is a possible D gene (6 bases). The germline CDR1 and CDR2 sequences are SGHTA and FQGNSA. The ends were cut back, 6 bases at V and 7 bases at J, with 18 bases in the middle. The CDR3 spans 15 residues. CDR3 in amino acids: CASRSTGSRGEKLFF. In nucleotides, the CDR3 is TGTGCCAGCAGATCAACAGGGTCAAGGGGTGAAAAACTGTTTTTT.

The chain links TRBV19 to TRBJ1-5; TRBD1 aligns across 10 bases. Per the germline V gene, CDR1 is LNHDA and CDR2 is SQIVND (reference sequence). There are 14 residues in the CDR3. Trimming at V came to 5 bases and at J to 7 bases, leaving 5 bases not matched to a gene. The chain's CDR3 is CASSWTGGEQPQHF. CDR3 DNA sequence: TGTGCCAGTAGTTGGACAGGGGGGGAACAGCCCCAGCATTTT.

CDR3 coding DNA: TGTGCCAGCAGCTTTGAGGGCCCGGTGTTTTTT. Its protein product is CASSFEGPVFF. The rearrangement joins TRBV11-3 to TRBJ2-2, with a tentative D call TRBD2 (5 bases). This CDR3 contains 11 residues. Germline V gene lookup returns CDR1 SGHNT and CDR2 YENEEA. The ends were cut back, 3 bases at V and 15 bases at J, with 11 bases in the middle. Full variable domain (missing parts from reference TRBV11-3 and TRBJ2-2): EAGVVQSPRYKIIEKKQPVAFWCNPISGHNTLYWYLQNLGQGPELLIRYENEEAVDDSQLPKDRFSAERLKGVDSTLKIQPAELGDSAVYLCASSFEGPVFFGEGSRLTVL.

The chain joins TRBV10-3 to TRBJ2-7; 14 bases agree with TRBD2. The CDR3 is made up of 17 amino acids. Unmatched junction bases numbered 5, after V lost 4 bases and J lost 0 bases. The germline V gene encodes CDR1 ENHRY and CDR2 SYGVKD. The CDR3 protein is CAISGLAGGSGSYEQYF. The CDR3 bases are TGTGCCATCAGTGGACTAGCGGGGGGGAGTGGCTCCTACGAGCAGTACTTC.

The rearrangement links TRBV10-1 to TRBJ2-1; 8 bases line up with TRBD2. The V gene's germline CDR1 is WNHNN and CDR2 SYGVQD (reference sequence). The V and J ends lost 6 bases and 8 bases, in that order; junction bases with no gene match: 12. The CDR3 length is 15 residues. The CDR3 bases are TGCGCCAGCAGCTATGGACTAGCTAGGGGCGATGAGCAGTTCTTC. It yields the protein CASSYGLARGDEQFF.

This sequence joins TRBV11-2 and TRBJ2-7; TRBD1 agrees at 8 bases. Germline lookup yields CDR1 SGHAT and CDR2 FQNNGV. V lost 6 bases to trimming and J lost 5 bases; unmatched junction nucleotides: 6. The length of the CDR3 is 13 residues. The CDR3 loop is CASSPDRGDEQYF. The CDR3 coding sequence is TGTGCCAGCAGTCCCGACAGGGGTGACGAGCAGTACTTC. The whole variable domain, remainder taken from reference TRBV11-2 and TRBJ2-7, is EAGVAQSPRYKIIEKRQSVAFWCNPISGHATLYWYQQILGQGPKLLIQFQNNGVVDDSQLPKDRFSAERLKGVDSTLKIQPAKLEDSAVYLCASSPDRGDEQYFGPGTRLTVT.

The genes are TRBV30 and TRBJ1-2; TRBD1 might be the D (6 bases). Trimming left V 0 bases short and J 2 bases short, with 10 bases between. The germline CDR1 and CDR2 sequences are GTSNPN and SVGIG (reference sequence). The CDR3 spans 14 residues. The CDR3 loop reads CAWSVPGTNYGYTF. DNA of the CDR3: TGTGCCTGGAGTGTACCAGGGACAAACTATGGCTACACCTTC.

The gene calls are TRBV5-8 and TRBJ1-1; D call uncertain. V was shortened by 0 bases and J by 0 bases, with 6 bases between the two germline ends. Per germline, CDR1 SGHTS and CDR2 YDEGEE. The length of the CDR3 is 14 residues. This CDR3 reads CASSLGSMNTEAFF. DNA for the CDR3: TGTGCCAGCAGCTTGGGCTCTATGAACACTGAAGCTTTCTTT.

This chain links TRBV15 with TRBJ2-1; TRBD2 matches 9 bases. The CDR3 covers 17 residues. After removal of 3 bases from V and 2 bases from J, the junction contained 8 bases not matched to a gene. Per germline, CDR1 LNHNV and CDR2 YYDKDF (reference sequence). The chain's CDR3 is CATSSTTSGRPYNEQFF. The CDR3 coding sequence is TGTGCCACCAGCAGCACGACAAGCGGGAGGCCCTACAATGAGCAGTTCTTC.

CDR3 bases: TGTGCCATTGGGGGGGCAGTCTATGGCTACACCTTC. This translates into CAIGGAVYGYTF. This chain uses TRBV7-9 with TRBJ1-2, with a possible D match to TRBD1 (6 bases). Deletions cut 10 bases from V and 4 bases from J, with 13 bases between. Germline lookup yields CDR1 SEHNR and CDR2 FQNEAQ (reference sequence). The CDR3 extends over 12 amino acids.

The chain uses TRBV5-1 and TRBJ1-4; TRBD1 might be the D (6 bases). Germline CDR1 SGHRS, CDR2 YFSETQ. The CDR3 runs to 16 residues. V lost 4 bases and J 2 bases, leaving 15 bases between the germline ends. CDR3 sequence reads: CASSLQGRGTNEKLFF. The CDR3 DNA reads as TGCGCCAGCAGCCTACAGGGCCGCGGGACTAATGAAAAACTGTTTTTT.

V is TRBV4-1 and J is TRBJ1-2, with D possibly being TRBD1 (6 bases). This CDR3 spans 17 amino acids. Trimming removed 0 bases at V and 0 bases at J, with 14 bases between. Germline V gene data show CDR1 as MGHRA and CDR2 as YSYEKL. This CDR3 is CASSQDAGAVANYGYTF. The CDR3 nucleotides are TGCGCCAGCAGCCAAGATGCGGGGGCAGTCGCTAACTATGGCTACACCTTC.

This sequence joins TRBV28 and TRBJ1-2; 7 bases fit TRBD1. CDR1 and CDR2 (germline): MDHEN, SYDVKM. V was pared by 1 base and J by 4 bases, with 3 bases of the junction left unmatched. The CDR3 runs 14 residues. CDR3 sequence: CASSLSGTAYGYTF. The CDR3 DNA is TGTGCCAGCAGTTTATCGGGGACAGCCTATGGCTACACCTTC.

The rearrangement joins TRBV15 to TRBJ1-5, with D possibly matching TRBD1 (5 bases). Germline assignment: CDR1 LNHNV and CDR2 YYDKDF (reference sequence). Trimming shortened V by 5 bases and J by 5 bases, and 10 bases separated the two germline ends. This CDR3 comprises 13 residues. CDR3: CATSGHLDQPQHF. CDR3 nucleotides: TGTGCCACCAGCGGACACTTGGATCAGCCCCAGCATTTT.

V and J are TRBV3-1 (or the pseudogene TRBV3-2) and TRBJ1-2; TRBD1 matches at 7 bases. Germline assignment: CDR1 LGHDT and CDR2 YNNKEL (reference sequence). The trim removed 5 bases at V and 6 bases at J, leaving 9 bases unmatched. The CDR3 contains 14 residues. CDR3 amino acids: CASSSGRGLHGYTF. The CDR3 nucleotides read TGTGCCAGCAGCTCCGGTAGGGGGCTCCATGGCTACACCTTC.

The rearrangement joins TRBV11-2 to TRBJ2-2, with TRBD1 matching over 9 bases. This CDR3 is 16 amino acids long. V lost 5 bases and J lost 7; bases outside the gene matches: 11. The germline V gene encodes CDR1 SGHAT and CDR2 FQNNGV. CDR3 amino acids: CASSRPTGGAIGELFF. CDR3 DNA sequence: TGTGCCAGCAGCCGCCCAACAGGGGGCGCGATCGGGGAGCTGTTTTTT.

The chain has TRBV7-9 and TRBJ2-5; tentatively, D is TRBD1 (5 bases). The CDR3 sequence is 16 residues long. Trimming pared 0 bases from V and 2 bases from J, leaving 13 bases between. Germline V gene sequence: CDR1 SEHNR, CDR2 FQNEAQ (reference sequence). This CDR3 reads CASSLAAGPTQETQYF. The CDR3 region has the DNA TGTGCCAGCAGCTTAGCTGCAGGGCCAACACAAGAGACCCAGTACTTC. Drawing the rest from reference TRBV7-9 and TRBJ2-5, the complete variable domain is DTGVSQNPRHKITKRGQNVTFRCDPISEHNRLYWYRQTLGQGPEFLTYFQNEAQLEKSRLLSDRFSAERPKGSFSTLEIQRTEQGDSAMYLCASSLAAGPTQETQYFGPGTRLLVL.

This chain connects TRBV5-4 to TRBJ1-2, with TRBD1 matching 9 bases. CDR1 is SGHNT, CDR2 YYREEE, per germline (reference sequence). CDR3 length: 16 amino acids. The junction had 10 bases not matched to a gene; V was cut back by 0 bases and J by 7 bases. CDR3 protein: CASSLAPIQGAGGYTF. In DNA form, the CDR3 reads TGTGCCAGCAGCTTGGCCCCGATACAGGGGGCTGGTGGCTACACCTTC.

J is TRBJ1-6 and V is TRBV4-2; no definite D call. V gave up 0 bases and J gave up 10 bases, with 13 bases separating them. CDR1 LGHNA and CDR2 YNFKEQ come from the germline V gene. The CDR3 extends over 15 amino acids. The CDR3, as DNA: TGTGCCAGCAGCCAAGATCCGACCACCGGGTCACCCCTCCACTTT. It codes for CASSQDPTTGSPLHF.

This clone was seen only a few times. This rearrangement joins TRBV19 to TRBJ2-1; D uncertain. Trimming removed 5 bases from V and 8 bases from J, with 10 bases in between. The CDR3 is made up of 12 amino acids. CDR1 LNHDA and CDR2 SQIVND come from the germline V gene (reference sequence). The CDR3 spells CASSLGAYEQFF. The CDR3 nucleotides read TGTGCCAGTAGTTTAGGAGCCTATGAGCAGTTCTTC.

V is TRBV19 and J is TRBJ1-5; perhaps TRBD1 as D (5 bases). CDR1 is LNHDA and CDR2 is SQIVND in the germline V gene (reference sequence). Trimming cost V 5 bases and J 2 bases, with 16 bases left between them. This CDR3 region has 16 residues. This chain's CDR3 is CASSPRAGLGNQPQHF. The CDR3 coding sequence is TGTGCCAGTAGTCCCAGGGCAGGGTTGGGCAATCAGCCCCAGCATTTT.